The 15 T cell receptor beta chains below come from one sample, sequenced in a study of cytomegalovirus exposure and HLA in healthy donors. With 60 Vbeta and 13 Jbeta primers, the PCR was carried out. Produced via immunoSEQ multiplex PCR; TCRdb's table is partial and in-frame only. Seen here are under 150,000 clones, 75% to 85% observed once, and the top ten hold approximately 3%. Material for sequencing was PBMCs. These receptors originate from a female donor in good health and CMV-seronegative.

The rearrangement links TRBV25-1 to TRBJ1-3; 11 nucleotides align to TRBD1. This CDR3 comprises 15 residues. Germline loops: CDR1 MGHDK, CDR2 SYGVNS. With V trimmed by 1 base and J by 8 bases, 4 bases remained unmatched. The CDR3: CASSEFRDRGYTIYF. The CDR3 DNA follows: TGTGCCAGCAGTGAATTCCGGGACAGGGGGTACACCATATATTTT.

CDR3 bases: TGTGCCAGCAGCCCCGGTCGGACAGGCCTCTTTTCGGTGAACACTGAAGCTTTCTTT. This translates into CASSPGRTGLFSVNTEAFF. This chain joins TRBV7-9 and TRBJ1-1, with 7 bases identical to TRBD1. After removal of 5 bases from V and 0 bases from J, the junction contained 18 bases not matched to a gene. The length of the CDR3 is 19 residues. The germline CDR1 and CDR2 sequences are SEHNR and FQNEAQ (reference sequence).

This clone was found once. V and J are TRBV6-5 and TRBJ2-3; tentatively, D is TRBD2 (7 bases). The V end was cut by 2 bases, the J end by 1 base, with 10 bases between. The CDR3 loop spans 15 amino acids. Germline V gene lookup returns CDR1 MNHEY and CDR2 SVGAGI. For the CDR3, the DNA is TGTGCCAGCAGTTACCCGGGGGGCGGCACAGATACGCAGTATTTT. The encoded protein is CASSYPGGGTDTQYF.

The chain carries TRBV5-5 and TRBJ2-5; 8 bases match TRBD1. The J call could be wrong; TRBJ2-7 is a better fit for the DNA end. The CDR3 runs 14 residues. Germline CDR1 is SGHKS and CDR2 is YYEKEE (reference sequence). The CDR3 coding sequence is TGTGCCAGCAGCTTGGCCAGGGGGCGATACGAGCAGTACTTC. This codes for CASSLARGRYEQYF.

This chain joins TRBV5-1 and TRBJ2-3; 8 bases map to TRBD1. There are 15 residues in the CDR3. The germline V gene has CDR1 SGHRS and CDR2 YFSETQ. J lost 3 bases, V lost 2 bases, and 5 bases had no gene match. For the CDR3, the DNA is TGCGCCAGCAGCTTCGGGACAGGTATGACAGATACGCAGTATTTT. This sequence encodes CASSFGTGMTDTQYF.

This sequence joins TRBV19 and TRBJ1-2, with D maybe TRBD1 (5 bases). This CDR3 has 13 residues. Trimming removed 6 bases from V and 6 bases from J, with 14 bases in between. Per the germline V gene, CDR1 is LNHDA and CDR2 is SQIVND (reference sequence). CDR3 protein: CASSQGVWDGYTF. The CDR3 DNA is TGTGCCAGTAGCCAGGGTGTGTGGGATGGCTACACCTTC.

This chain links TRBV2 with TRBJ1-1, with no clear D. Per germline, CDR1 SNHLY and CDR2 FYNNEI. V was clipped by 8 bases and J by 2 bases, with 9 bases between them. This CDR3 has 12 amino acids. CDR3 region: CASLRGNTEAFF. The CDR3 coding sequence is TGTGCCAGCCTCCGAGGTAACACTGAAGCTTTCTTT.

The chain combines TRBV9 with TRBJ1-1, with 7 bases that match TRBD1. Germline loops: CDR1 SGDLS, CDR2 YYNGEE. J lost 2 bases, V lost 0 bases, and 4 bases had no gene match. CDR3 length: 15 amino acids. DNA for the CDR3: TGTGCCAGCAGCGTAGCTACAGGGGTCAACACTGAAGCTTTCTTT. The encoded protein is CASSVATGVNTEAFF.

V and J are TRBV4-3 and TRBJ1-2, with 7 nucleotides matching TRBD1. CDR1 is LGHNA, CDR2 YSLEER, per germline. Trimming took 1 base from V and 8 from J; bases not matched to a gene: 4. The CDR3 is made up of 13 amino acids. The chain's CDR3 is CASSQGGQTGYTF. The DNA for the CDR3 is TGCGCCAGCAGCCAAGGGGGACAGACGGGCTACACCTTC.

The chain couples TRBV7-8 to TRBJ1-4, with D possibly matching TRBD1 (6 bases). The CDR3 covers 13 residues. In germline, CDR1 is SGHVS, CDR2 FQNEAQ. Trimming took 6 bases from V and 6 from J, leaving 11 bases between them. DNA for the CDR3: TGTGCCAGCAGTAACAGGGTAGATGAAAAACTGTTTTTT. Translated, it gives CASSNRVDEKLFF. Full variable domain (missing parts from reference TRBV7-8 and TRBJ1-4): GAGVSQSPRYKVAKRGQDVALRCDPISGHVSLFWYQQALGQGPEFLTYFQNEAQLDKSGLPSDRFFAERPEGSVSTLKIQRTQQEDSAVYLCASSNRVDEKLFFGSGTQLSVL.

The J gene is TRBJ2-5, the V gene TRBV2; maybe TRBD2 (7 bases). Trimming removed 2 bases at V and 5 bases at J, with 12 bases between. The germline gives CDR1 SNHLY, CDR2 FYNNEI. The CDR3 extends over 14 amino acids. DNA for the CDR3: TGTGCCAGCAGTGAAAACAGGGAGGGGGAGACCCAGTACTTC. Its protein product is CASSENREGETQYF.

This chain links TRBV11-3 with TRBJ2-3; TRBD1 agrees at 7 bases. Unmatched junction bases numbered 3, after V lost 5 bases and J lost 7 bases. The CDR3 runs 12 residues. The germline V gene has CDR1 SGHNT and CDR2 YENEEA. CDR3 sequence reads: CASSEGAHTQYF. The CDR3 coding sequence is TGTGCCAGCAGCGAGGGGGCACATACGCAGTATTTT.

The gene calls are TRBV6-5 and TRBJ1-1; D unresolved. The germline V gene encodes CDR1 MNHEY and CDR2 SVGAGI. V dropped 0 bases and J dropped 1 base, with 3 bases sitting between them. CDR3 length: 13 residues. CDR3 DNA: TGTGCCAGCAGTTACTCCTCGAACACTGAAGCTTTCTTT. Protein product: CASSYSSNTEAFF.

The genes are TRBV6-1 and TRBJ2-7, with D maybe TRBD1 (7 bases). The CDR3 is 14 amino acids. Trimming took off 6 bases at V and 6 bases at J, with 18 bases between the two ends. Looked up from germline, CDR1 is MNHNS and CDR2 is SASEGT. CDR3 sequence (DNA): TGTGCCAGCAGACCCCGACAGGGAGGAAGCGAGCAGTACTTC. Its protein is CASRPRQGGSEQYF.

The genes are TRBV11-3 and TRBJ2-1; 8 positions match TRBD2. The CDR3 covers 15 residues. V gave up 4 bases and J gave up 3 bases; unmatched junction bases: 5. Germline assignment: CDR1 SGHNT and CDR2 YENEEA. The CDR3 loop is CASSYGLAGYNEQFF. In DNA form, the CDR3 reads TGTGCCAGCAGCTACGGACTAGCAGGCTACAATGAGCAGTTCTTC. Based on the CDR3 plus reference TRBV11-3 and TRBJ2-1, the full variable domain is EAGVVQSPRYKIIEKKQPVAFWCNPISGHNTLYWYLQNLGQGPELLIRYENEEAVDDSQLPKDRFSAERLKGVDSTLKIQPAELGDSAVYLCASSYGLAGYNEQFFGPGTRLTVL.